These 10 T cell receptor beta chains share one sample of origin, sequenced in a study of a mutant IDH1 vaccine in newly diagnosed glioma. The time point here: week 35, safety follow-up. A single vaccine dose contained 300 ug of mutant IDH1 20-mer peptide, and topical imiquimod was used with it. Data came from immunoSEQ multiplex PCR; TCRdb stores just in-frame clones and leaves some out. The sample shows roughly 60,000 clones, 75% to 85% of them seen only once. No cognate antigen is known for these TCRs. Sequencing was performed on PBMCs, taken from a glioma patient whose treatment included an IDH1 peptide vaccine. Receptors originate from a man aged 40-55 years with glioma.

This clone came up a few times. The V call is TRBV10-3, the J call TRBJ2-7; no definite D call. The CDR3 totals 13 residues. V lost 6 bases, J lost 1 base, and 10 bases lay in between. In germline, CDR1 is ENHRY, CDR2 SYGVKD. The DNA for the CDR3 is TGTGCCATCAGCCAGGACGGTTCCTACGAGCAGTACTTC. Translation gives CAISQDGSYEQYF.

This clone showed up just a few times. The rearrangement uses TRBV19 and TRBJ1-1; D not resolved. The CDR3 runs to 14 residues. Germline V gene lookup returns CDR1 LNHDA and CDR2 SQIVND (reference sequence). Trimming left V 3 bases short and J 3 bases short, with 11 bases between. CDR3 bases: TGTGCCAGTAGTATCCTGGGCGGAGACACTGAAGCTTTCTTT. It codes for CASSILGGDTEAFF.

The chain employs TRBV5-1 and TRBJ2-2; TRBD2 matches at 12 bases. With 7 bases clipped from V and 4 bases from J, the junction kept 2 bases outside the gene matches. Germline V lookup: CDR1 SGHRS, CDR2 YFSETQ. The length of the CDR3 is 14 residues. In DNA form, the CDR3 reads TGCGCCAGCCTAGCGGGAGGGGTCACCGGGGAGCTGTTTTTT. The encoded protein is CASLAGGVTGELFF.

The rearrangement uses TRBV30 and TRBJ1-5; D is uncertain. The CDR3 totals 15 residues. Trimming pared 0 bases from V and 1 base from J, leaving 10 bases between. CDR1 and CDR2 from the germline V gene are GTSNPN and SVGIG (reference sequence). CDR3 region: CAWSVGSASNQPQHF. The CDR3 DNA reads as TGTGCCTGGAGTGTAGGGTCAGCAAGCAATCAGCCCCAGCATTTT.

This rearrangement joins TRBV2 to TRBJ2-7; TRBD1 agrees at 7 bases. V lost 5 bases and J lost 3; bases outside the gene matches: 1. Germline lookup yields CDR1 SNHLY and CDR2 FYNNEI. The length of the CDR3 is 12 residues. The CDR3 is CASSWDSYEQYF. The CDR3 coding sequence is TGTGCCAGCAGTTGGGACAGCTACGAGCAGTACTTC.

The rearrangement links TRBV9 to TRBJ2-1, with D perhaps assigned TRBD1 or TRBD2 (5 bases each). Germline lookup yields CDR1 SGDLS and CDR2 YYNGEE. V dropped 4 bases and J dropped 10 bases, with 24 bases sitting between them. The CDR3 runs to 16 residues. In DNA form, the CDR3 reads TGTGCCAGCAGCCCAAACACCGGGACCACCACATCGGAGCAGTTCTTC. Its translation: CASSPNTGTTTSEQFF.

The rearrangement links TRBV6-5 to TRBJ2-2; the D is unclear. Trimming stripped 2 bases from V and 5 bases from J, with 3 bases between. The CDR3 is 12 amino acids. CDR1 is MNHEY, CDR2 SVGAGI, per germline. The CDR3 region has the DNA TGTGCCAGCAGTTACAGAACCGGGGAGCTGTTTTTT. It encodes CASSYRTGELFF.

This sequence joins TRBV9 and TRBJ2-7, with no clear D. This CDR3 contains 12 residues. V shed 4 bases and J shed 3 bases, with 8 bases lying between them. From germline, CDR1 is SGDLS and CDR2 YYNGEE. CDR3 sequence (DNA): TGTGCCAGCAGCCCCAATTTCTACGAGCAGTACTTC. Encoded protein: CASSPNFYEQYF.

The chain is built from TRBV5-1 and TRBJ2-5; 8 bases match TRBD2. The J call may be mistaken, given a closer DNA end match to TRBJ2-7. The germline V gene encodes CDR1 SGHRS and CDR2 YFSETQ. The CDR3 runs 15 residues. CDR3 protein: CASRPQRESAYEQYF. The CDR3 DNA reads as TGCGCCAGCAGGCCACAGCGGGAGAGCGCCTACGAGCAGTACTTC.

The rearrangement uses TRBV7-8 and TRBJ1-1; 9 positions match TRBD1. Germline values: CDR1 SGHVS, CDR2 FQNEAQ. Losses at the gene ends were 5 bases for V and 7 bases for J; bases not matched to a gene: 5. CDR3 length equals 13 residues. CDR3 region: CASSQDRGGEAFF. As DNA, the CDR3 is TGTGCCAGCAGCCAGGACAGGGGAGGTGAAGCTTTCTTT.